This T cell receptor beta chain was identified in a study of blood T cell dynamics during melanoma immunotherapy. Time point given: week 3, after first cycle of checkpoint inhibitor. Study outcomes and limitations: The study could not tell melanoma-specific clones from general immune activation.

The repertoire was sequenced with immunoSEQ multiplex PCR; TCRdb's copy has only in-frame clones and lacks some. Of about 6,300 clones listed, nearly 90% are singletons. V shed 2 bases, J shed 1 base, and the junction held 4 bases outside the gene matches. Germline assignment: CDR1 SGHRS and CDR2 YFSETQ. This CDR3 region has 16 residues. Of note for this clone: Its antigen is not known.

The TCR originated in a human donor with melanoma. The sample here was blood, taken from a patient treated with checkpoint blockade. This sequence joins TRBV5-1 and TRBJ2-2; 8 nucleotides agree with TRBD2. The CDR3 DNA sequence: TGCGCCAGCAGCTTCCGAAGCGGGGGGAACACCGGGGAGCTGTTTTTT. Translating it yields CASSFRSGGNTGELFF.